These 16 T cell receptor beta chains were all obtained from the same sample, sequenced in a study of blood T cell repertoires in COVID-19. Sequencing was performed with immunoSEQ multiplex PCR; in TCRdb, only in-frame clones are kept and a portion is missing. Here the sample spans roughly 140,000 clones, 75% to 85% being singletons. The sequenced sample consisted of peripheral blood. The receptor source for this set is a woman in her 50s in a cohort sampled during active or convalescent COVID-19.

V is TRBV19 and J is TRBJ2-3, with D perhaps matching TRBD1 (5 bases). Trimming removed 7 bases at V and 7 bases at J, with 9 bases between. Germline assignment: CDR1 LNHDA and CDR2 SQIVND (reference sequence). The CDR3 is 11 amino acids. The CDR3 sequence is CASTGWNTQYF. CDR3 DNA: TGTGCCAGTACAGGGTGGAATACGCAGTATTTT.

CDR3 nucleotides: TGTGCCATCAGTGATATAGGAGTAGCGGGAGAGACCCAGTACTTC. Amino acids: CAISDIGVAGETQYF. The chain is built from TRBV10-3 and TRBJ2-5; 7 bases agree with TRBD2. With 3 bases clipped from V and 4 bases from J, the junction kept 8 bases outside the gene matches. This CDR3 has 15 amino acids. CDR1 is ENHRY, CDR2 SYGVKD, per germline.

The CDR3, as DNA: TGTGCCAGCAGCCGAGGGGGCAGCCAGCCCCAGCATTTT. As protein: CASSRGGSQPQHF. This chain connects TRBV12-3 or TRBV12-4 to TRBJ1-5; 7 bases agree with TRBD1. Trimming at V came to 6 bases and at J to 7 bases, leaving 6 bases not matched to a gene. The CDR3 extends over 13 amino acids.

This clone was recorded only once. The chain recombines TRBV2 with TRBJ1-1; 9 bases match TRBD1. Germline V gene sequence: CDR1 SNHLY, CDR2 FYNNEI. V was pared by 6 bases and J by 5 bases, with 10 bases of the junction left unmatched. This CDR3 has 15 amino acids. CDR3 sequence reads: CASSGERTGETEAFF. The CDR3 nucleotides read TGTGCCAGCAGCGGAGAGCGGACAGGGGAGACTGAAGCTTTCTTT.

The rearrangement uses TRBV4-1 and TRBJ1-1, with D perhaps matching TRBD1 (5 bases). Germline V gene lookup returns CDR1 MGHRA and CDR2 YSYEKL. V was trimmed by 5 bases and J by 10 bases, leaving 17 bases between them. This CDR3 spans 13 amino acids. The CDR3 DNA is TGCGCCAGCAGCTTCGTGGGGCAGCGTGGAGCTTTCTTT. Its translation is CASSFVGQRGAFF.

The chain recombines TRBV7-3 with TRBJ2-2; TRBD2 agrees at 13 bases. The CDR3 consists of 15 residues. Germline V lookup: CDR1 SGHTA, CDR2 FQGTGA. The V gene end was trimmed by 8 bases and the J gene end by 7 bases; junction bases not matched to a gene: 7. The CDR3: CASSGLAGVNGELFF. In DNA form, the CDR3 reads TGTGCCAGCTCAGGACTAGCGGGGGTTAACGGGGAGCTGTTTTTT.

In its sample, this clone was seen once. V is TRBV10-3 and J is TRBJ2-3; 7 bases are a match to TRBD1. Germline assignment: CDR1 ENHRY and CDR2 SYGVKD. The V segment lost 2 bases and the J segment 6 bases; nucleotides outside the gene matches: 5. The CDR3 totals 14 residues. The CDR3 loop is CAISETGVGDTQYF. CDR3 nucleotides: TGTGCCATCAGTGAGACAGGGGTCGGGGATACGCAGTATTTT.

The V and J genes are TRBV12-3 or TRBV12-4 and TRBJ2-5; TRBD1 is a possible D gene (6 bases). With 2 bases removed from V and 5 bases from J, the gap between germline ends came to 9 bases. The CDR3 is 13 residues long. The CDR3 here is CASSLTGSETQYF. The CDR3 coding sequence is TGTGCCAGCAGTTTAACAGGGTCCGAGACCCAGTACTTC.

This clone was picked up a small number of times. CDR3 bases: TGCAGCGTTGAAGATCAAAGGCGGCACTATGGCTACACCTTC. This gives the protein CSVEDQRRHYGYTF. The chain combines TRBV29-1 with TRBJ1-2, with D hard to call. V was cut by 0 bases and J by 3 bases, with 11 bases left in between. The CDR3 is made up of 14 amino acids. CDR1 SQVTM and CDR2 ANQGSEA come from the germline V gene.

V and J are TRBV5-1 and TRBJ2-5; 8 bases map to TRBD2. Trimming removed 3 bases from V and 3 bases from J; junction bases left unmatched: 1. Germline V gene sequence: CDR1 SGHRS, CDR2 YFSETQ. The CDR3 has 13 amino acids. The CDR3 DNA is TGCGCCAGCAGCTGGGGACTAGAAGAGACCCAGTACTTC. Amino acids: CASSWGLEETQYF.

The V call is TRBV7-9, the J call TRBJ1-5; 7 bases are a match to TRBD1. Trimming took 0 bases from V and 0 from J; bases not matched to a gene: 11. The CDR3 length is 19 residues. Germline values: CDR1 SEHNR, CDR2 FQNEAQ (reference sequence). The chain's CDR3 is CASSLARDSARYSNQPQHF. The CDR3 DNA reads as TGTGCCAGCAGCTTAGCGCGGGACAGCGCGCGATATAGCAATCAGCCCCAGCATTTT.

V usage is TRBV7-9 and J usage is TRBJ1-5; D remains ambiguous. Germline CDR1 and CDR2: SEHNR and FQNEAQ (reference sequence). Trimming stripped 8 bases from V and 3 bases from J, with 14 bases between. This CDR3 spans 14 amino acids. The CDR3 here is CASGLDGLNQPQHF. The CDR3 DNA reads TGTGCCAGCGGACTGGACGGGCTCAATCAGCCCCAGCATTTT.

The chain has TRBV10-3 and TRBJ1-1; possible D gene TRBD1, 6 bases. Trimming removed 7 bases from V and 7 bases from J, with 19 bases in between. Germline loops: CDR1 ENHRY, CDR2 SYGVKD. The CDR3 length is 14 residues. As DNA, the CDR3 is TGTGCCATCACCCGGGCAGGACAGTCGGATGAAGCTTTCTTT. The encoded protein is CAITRAGQSDEAFF.

In its sample, this clone was seen a few times. This chain uses TRBV9 with TRBJ1-4; 8 bases are a match to TRBD1. V lost 0 bases to trimming and J lost 6 bases; unmatched junction nucleotides: 13. The CDR3 is made up of 18 amino acids. Germline V CDR1 and CDR2: SGDLS, YYNGEE. DNA of the CDR3: TGTGCCAGCAGCGTAGGGACAGGGTCCCACACCACCTATGAAAAACTGTTTTTT. It is translated as CASSVGTGSHTTYEKLFF.

The chain is built from TRBV2 and TRBJ2-1; maybe TRBD2 (5 bases). The CDR3 has 14 residues. Trimming pared 6 bases from V and 0 bases from J, leaving 9 bases between. Germline CDR1 SNHLY, CDR2 FYNNEI. In nucleotides, the CDR3 is TGTGCCAGCAGGGTGGGGAGCTCCTACAATGAGCAGTTCTTC. It codes for CASRVGSSYNEQFF. Complete variable domain (other parts from reference TRBV2 and TRBJ2-1): EPEVTQTPSHQVTQMGQEVILRCVPISNHLYFYWYRQILGQKVEFLVSFYNNEISEKSEIFDDQFSVERPDGSNFTLKIRSTKLEDSAMYFCASRVGSSYNEQFFGPGTRLTVL.

V usage is TRBV19 and J usage is TRBJ2-1, with TRBD2 identical over 9 bases. The germline gives CDR1 LNHDA, CDR2 SQIVND (reference sequence). The CDR3 runs to 18 residues. V shed 10 bases, J shed 0 bases, and the junction held 16 bases outside the gene matches. CDR3 region: CATPGVAGAPSSYNEQFF. CDR3 coding DNA: TGTGCCACCCCAGGGGTAGCGGGGGCGCCGAGCTCCTACAATGAGCAGTTCTTC.